This T cell receptor (beta chain) was profiled in a study of blood T cells in healthy people across ages. Points from the study as a whole: A roughly linear age-dependent decrease characterized TCR beta diversity per million T cells.

Then a second PCR, running roughly 7 to 12 cycles, was carried out with a sample-barcoded 5' primer and a J-beta primer mix. Researchers report that a template-switch adaptor with 12 random nucleotides tagged each cDNA molecule. TCRdb re-called the 5' RACE reads through MiXCR, storing one row per CDR3 protein. The data show about 2 million distinct CDR3 sequences, with about 50% seen just once and less than 2.5% held by the top ten. The CDR3 sequence is 15 residues long. Germline V CDR1 and CDR2: SGHTA, FQGNSA. Trimming shortened V by 7 bases and J by 4 bases, and 19 bases separated the two germline ends. To note about this clonotype: Its antigen is as yet unknown.

Each donor supplied around 9.6 milliliters of peripheral blood. Isolation yielded PBMCs, at least 6 million per sample, in every case. This sequence was found in a woman between 35 and 50 years old in good health. The chain carries TRBV7-2 and TRBJ1-2; D might be TRBD1 (6 bases). Sequenced material: blood. CDR3 bases: TGTGCCAGCATCCCGACGGGGGGGGCAAGCTATGGCTACACCTTC. This sequence encodes CASIPTGGASYGYTF.